This paragraph reports one T cell receptor beta chain. Per the study methods: The assay estimated nucleated cells by amplifying reference gene primers. Some clones are missing from TCRdb's copy, which holds only in-frame ones; the method was immunoSEQ multiplex PCR. From that table come the V and J calls and clone size; the DNA was used to work out D and trimming. The profile shows about 130,000 clones, 75% to 90% of them singletons. This record comes from a study of blood T cell repertoires in COVID-19. Germline loops: CDR1 MNHNY, CDR2 SVGAGI (reference sequence). V lost 7 bases and J 0 bases, leaving 4 bases between the germline ends. This CDR3 is built from 12 residues.

This receptor was taken from a man aged 60 to 75 with active or convalescent COVID-19. The chain joins TRBV6-6 to TRBJ1-3, with no clear D. The sample was peripheral blood. The CDR3 coding sequence is TGTGCCAGCACCTTCTCTGGAAACACCATATATTTT. It specifies CASTFSGNTIYF.